These T cell receptor beta chains were read from a single sample in a study of T cell responses to AZD1222 COVID-19 vaccine. The data were produced by immunoSEQ multiplex PCR, yet TCRdb's version contains in-frame clones alone and is incomplete. The sample holds about 94,000 clones; 85% are singletons and the top ten take about 4.5%. Specimen: peripheral blood, collected 28 days after the second AZD1222 dose. The receptor source for this set is an adult who received the AZD1222 COVID-19 vaccine. CDR3s include the opening cysteine and the closing phenylalanine or tryptophan. D genes are given only for firm matches. Expanded clones get a size class; other rows say once, few or many, or leave the size out.

>-|TRBV5-5|TRBJ1-1|TRBD1
TGTGCCAGTCAGGGGGACACCTCGAACACTGAAGCTTTCTTT
CASQGDTSNTEAFF
>-|TRBV19|TRBJ2-7|-
TGTGCCAGTAGTATAGGCGGAACCTACGAGCAGTACTTC
CASSIGGTYEQYF
>-|TRBV24-1|TRBJ2-3|-
TGTGCCACCAGTGATTCCGACAGCCCTTCCACAGATACGCAGTATTTT
CATSDSDSPSTDTQYF
>few|TRBV11-2|TRBJ2-3|-
TGTGCCAGCAGCTCCCTCAATACGCAGTATTTT
CASSSLNTQYF
>-|TRBV7-3|TRBJ2-1|-
TGTGCCAGCAGCTTAATGAGGGAGACCTACAATGAGCAGTTCTTC
CASSLMRETYNEQFF
>-|TRBV18|TRBJ2-1|-
TGTGCCAGCTCACCCCTAGGGGGGGGCGGCTACAATGAGCAGTTCTTC
CASSPLGGGGYNEQFF
>-|TRBV14|TRBJ1-1|-
TGTGCCAGCAGCCAAGATATGTGGACTGAAGCTTTCTTT
CASSQDMWTEAFF
>-|TRBV30|TRBJ1-3|-
TGTGCCTGTTCGCCTGGAAACACCATATATTTT
CACSPGNTIYF
>-|TRBV16|TRBJ2-7|TRBD1
TGTGCCAGCAGCCAATCGAAGGGACAGGGAGTGTACGAGCAGTACTTC
CASSQSKGQGVYEQYF
>few|TRBV10-3|TRBJ2-7|TRBD2
TGTGCCATCAGTGAAGCTAGCGGCTCCTACGAGCAGTACTTC
CAISEASGSYEQYF
>once|TRBV29-1|TRBJ2-1|-
TGCAGCGTTGAAGATAAAGACCCGGGGTTCTTC
CSVEDKDPGFF
>-|TRBV14|TRBJ2-5|-
TGTGCCAGCAGCCATAAATTTTGGGCCCAGTACTTC
CASSHKFWAQYF
>-|TRBV4-1|TRBJ1-6|-
TGCGCCAGCAGCCAAGCTAGTGTTTCACCCCTCCACTTT
CASSQASVSPLHF
>-|TRBV12-5|TRBJ2-5|-
TGTGCTAGTGGTTTGGTACCGGAGACCCAGTACTTC
CASGLVPETQYF
>-|TRBV2|TRBJ2-7|TRBD2
TGTGCCAGCAAAGATACAGCGGGAGGGCCCTACGAGCAGTACTTC
CASKDTAGGPYEQYF
>-|TRBV19|TRBJ1-2|-
TGTGCCAGTAGTACGTTTATCAGCGGTACGGATGGCTACACCTTC
CASSTFISGTDGYTF
>-|TRBV10-2|TRBJ2-7|TRBD2
TGCGCCAGCAGTGAGTTGGCGGGGGTCTCCTACGAGCAGTACTTC
CASSELAGVSYEQYF
>-|TRBV7-6|TRBJ1-2|-
TGTGCCAGCAGGTACCGGGACACCTTTGACTATGGCTACACCTTC
CASRYRDTFDYGYTF
>once|TRBV13|TRBJ2-5|-
TGTGCCAGCAGCTCCACTGGTTCACAGGGACCTCAAGAGACCCAGTACTTC
CASSSTGSQGPQETQYF
>-|TRBV4-3|TRBJ2-1|-
TGCGCCAGCAGCCCCGGCTTTCCCCTGGGAAGAGGGTACAATGAGCAGTTCTTC
CASSPGFPLGRGYNEQFF
>-|TRBV18|TRBJ2-2|-
TGTGCCAGCTCACCTATCGTGACTAGCGGGGAGCTGTTTTTT
CASSPIVTSGELFF
>few|TRBV21-1|TRBJ2-1|-
TGTGCCAGCAGCCTCCGTGAGTATGAGCAGTTCTTC
CASSLREYEQFF
>-|TRBV9|TRBJ2-3|-
TGTGCCAGCAGCGTAGGGGGCGGGCCAGGCACAGATACGCAGTATTTT
CASSVGGGPGTDTQYF
>-|TRBV28|TRBJ2-3|-
TGTGCCAGCAAAGTGGTCCCGCGCACAGATACGCAGTATTTT
CASKVVPRTDTQYF
>-|TRBV24-1|TRBJ2-1|TRBD1
TGTGCCACCAGTGATCAAAATTTGGACAGGAGCTCCTACAATGAGCAGTTCTTC
CATSDQNLDRSSYNEQFF
>-|TRBV7-6|TRBJ1-5|TRBD1
TGTGCCAGCAGCGAAGGGCCAGGGGGCTATAGCAATCAGCCCCAGCATTTT
CASSEGPGGYSNQPQHF
>-|TRBV23-1|TRBJ2-3|TRBD1
TGCGCCAGCAGTCGACCCAAGAGGACAGGGAAGGAGGTAGATACGCAGTATTTT
CASSRPKRTGKEVDTQYF
>-|TRBV18|TRBJ1-5|TRBD1
TGTGCCAGCTCCCGGGGGGACAGGGGTGAGGAGCCCCAGCATTTT
CASSRGDRGEEPQHF
>-|TRBV6-4|TRBJ2-1|TRBD1
TGTGCCAGCAGTGACTTTCCCGGGACAGGGGCCTACAATGAGCAGTTCTTC
CASSDFPGTGAYNEQFF
>-|TRBV6-4|TRBJ2-5|-
TGTGCCAGCAGTGAACGGGCCTCGGGAACCCAGTACTTC
CASSERASGTQYF
>-|TRBV5-1|TRBJ1-5|-
TGCGCCAGCAGCTTGGTCCCAGGGGTCAATCAGCCCCAGCATTTT
CASSLVPGVNQPQHF
>-|TRBV7-2|TRBJ2-3|-
TGTGCCAGCAGCCAATGGAGTTGGCTAGATACGCAGTATTTT
CASSQWSWLDTQYF
>-|TRBV19|TRBJ2-3|TRBD2
TGTGCCAGTAGTTTAGCGGGACGAGCAGATACGCAGTATTTT
CASSLAGRADTQYF
>-|TRBV2|TRBJ1-2|-
TGTGCCAGCAGTGTAGGACGTTATGGCTACACCTTC
CASSVGRYGYTF
>-|TRBV29-1|TRBJ1-1|-
TGCAGCGCCACACAGGGCGAGCGAACTGAAGCTTTCTTT
CSATQGERTEAFF
>-|TRBV2|TRBJ2-3|-
TGTGCCAGCAGGCAGCTAGGCGAGCGCGCAGATACGCAGTATTTT
CASRQLGERADTQYF
>-|TRBV3-1/TRBV3-2|TRBJ2-7|TRBD1
TGTGCCAGCAGCCAAGCCCCCGGGACAGTCTACGAGCAGTACTTC
CASSQAPGTVYEQYF
>-|TRBV21-1|TRBJ2-1|-
TGTGCCAGCAGCGAAAGACGAGGCGGGAGGGTTTACAATGAGCAGTTCTTC
CASSERRGGRVYNEQFF
>-|TRBV5-1|TRBJ2-1|-
TGCGCCAGCAGCTTTTCTGTGTACAATGAGCAGTTCTTC
CASSFSVYNEQFF
>-|TRBV29-1|TRBJ2-2|TRBD1
TGCAGCGTTGTTACAGGACAGGTGAACACCGGGGAGCTGTTTTTT
CSVVTGQVNTGELFF
>-|TRBV7-3|TRBJ2-3|-
TGTGCCAGCAGCTTACAGGGGAAGGCGCAGTATTTT
CASSLQGKAQYF
>-|TRBV7-9|TRBJ2-1|TRBD2
TGTGCCAGCAGCCCATCTATACGTACTAGCGGGAGCCGCTACAATGAGCAGTTCTTC
CASSPSIRTSGSRYNEQFF
>-|TRBV20-1|TRBJ2-5|-
TGCAGTGCTGCCCAAGAGACCCAGTACTTC
CSAAQETQYF
>-|TRBV7-3|TRBJ2-7|-
TGTGCCAGCAGCTTACGGCAGGGAGACTACGAGCAGTACTTC
CASSLRQGDYEQYF
>-|TRBV29-1|TRBJ1-2|-
TGCAGCGTTGAATATGGCTACACCTTC
CSVEYGYTF
>-|TRBV19|TRBJ1-3|-
TGTGCCAGCACTCTCTCGACAGGATACTCTGGAAACACCATATATTTT
CASTLSTGYSGNTIYF
>-|TRBV27|TRBJ2-6|TRBD1
TGTGCCAGCAGACCCTGGATGGGACAGAATAGCTCTGGGGCCAACGTCCTGACTTTC
CASRPWMGQNSSGANVLTF
>-|TRBV2|TRBJ2-3|-
TGTGCCAGCAGTGAACGTTGGAGAGATACGCAGTATTTT
CASSERWRDTQYF
>-|TRBV6-2/TRBV6-3|TRBJ2-7|-
TGTGCCAGCAGTTACGGTGGGCGGCAGCACGAGCAGTACTTC
CASSYGGRQHEQYF
>-|TRBV6-2/TRBV6-3|TRBJ2-7|TRBD1
TGTGCCAGCAGTTCCTTCGGCCGGACAGGGATCGAGCAGTACTTC
CASSSFGRTGIEQYF
>-|TRBV6-5|TRBJ2-2|TRBD1
TGTGCCAGCAGGCTGGACAGGGCTAGATCCGGGGAGCTGTTTTTT
CASRLDRARSGELFF
>-|TRBV18|TRBJ2-5|-
TGTGCCAGCTCACCACCGTCTAGTAAAGAGACCCAGTACTTC
CASSPPSSKETQYF